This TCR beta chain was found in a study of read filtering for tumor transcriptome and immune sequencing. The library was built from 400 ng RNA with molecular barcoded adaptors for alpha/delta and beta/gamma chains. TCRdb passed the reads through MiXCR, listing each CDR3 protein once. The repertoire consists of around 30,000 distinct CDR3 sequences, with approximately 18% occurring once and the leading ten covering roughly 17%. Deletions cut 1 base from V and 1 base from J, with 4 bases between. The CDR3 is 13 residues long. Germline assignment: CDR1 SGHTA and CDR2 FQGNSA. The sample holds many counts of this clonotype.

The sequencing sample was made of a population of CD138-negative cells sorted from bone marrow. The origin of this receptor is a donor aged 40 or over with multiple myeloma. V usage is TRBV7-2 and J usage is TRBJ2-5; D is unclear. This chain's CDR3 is CASSLDPQETQYF. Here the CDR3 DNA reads TGTGCCAGCAGCTTAGATCCCCAAGAGACCCAGTACTTC.